The 26 T cell receptor beta chains below come from one sample, sequenced in a study of identical twins. TCRdb reprocessed the 5' RACE reads with MiXCR, giving one entry per CDR3 protein. Here the sample spans a few hundred thousand distinct CDR3 sequences, just under 10% being singletons. These data are also associated with another study on yellow fever vaccine responses in identical twins.

Sequenced: PBMCs. Source of these receptors: a woman in her late teens or twenties in good health.

This clonotype was observed a handful of times. The chain is built from TRBV7-9 and TRBJ2-7; no clear D. The CDR3 length is 15 residues. CDR1 and CDR2 from the germline V gene are SEHNR and FQNEAQ (reference sequence). The V end lost 6 bases, the J end lost 6 bases, and 21 bases lay between the germline ends. As DNA, the CDR3 is TGTGCCAGCAGTCCACCGGAGCGCGAATGGTTCGAGCAGTACTTC. This codes for CASSPPEREWFEQYF.

This clonotype was detected ten times or more. V usage is TRBV5-1 and J usage is TRBJ2-7; a weak D match, TRBD2 (6 bases). This CDR3 is built from 13 residues. V was pared by 3 bases and J by 4 bases, with 11 bases between. Germline V CDR1 and CDR2: SGHRS, YFSETQ. Here the CDR3 reads CASSWGVSYEQYF. CDR3 coding DNA: TGCGCCAGCAGCTGGGGGGTGAGTTACGAGCAGTACTTC.

This clonotype appeared many times. J is TRBJ2-6 and V is TRBV5-1; D unresolved. The V gene's germline CDR1 is SGHRS and CDR2 YFSETQ. V shed 0 bases and J shed 0 bases, with 1 base lying between them. The CDR3 is made up of 14 amino acids. CDR3 region: CASSLVSGANVLTF. The CDR3 DNA follows: TGCGCCAGCAGCTTGGTCTCTGGGGCCAACGTCCTGACTTTC.

The chain links TRBV29-1 to TRBJ2-7; D possibly corresponds to TRBD2 (5 bases). This CDR3 is built from 12 residues. CDR1 and CDR2 (germline): SQVTM, ANQGSEA. Between the trimmed V and J ends, which lost 3 bases and 2 bases, there was a span of 8 bases. CDR3 in DNA: TGCAGCGTTGATGCGGGTACCTACGAGCAGTACTTC. The encoded protein is CSVDAGTYEQYF.

V usage is TRBV7-9 and J usage is TRBJ2-1; 11 bases line up with TRBD1. The V gene end was trimmed by 5 bases and the J gene end by 10 bases; junction bases not matched to a gene: 13. CDR3 length: 16 amino acids. CDR1 and CDR2 from the germline V gene are SEHNR and FQNEAQ (reference sequence). The CDR3 DNA is TGTGCCAGCAGCCCCCAGGACAGGGGGCTGAATCGGGAGCAGTTCTTC. The encoded protein is CASSPQDRGLNREQFF.

This clonotype has ten or more counts. The J gene is TRBJ2-7, the V gene TRBV12-3 or TRBV12-4, with no clear D. The CDR3 spans 15 residues. V lost 4 bases, J lost 7 bases, and 20 bases lay in between. The CDR3 region is CASSWARVPGSEQYF. CDR3 bases: TGTGCCAGCAGTTGGGCCCGGGTCCCGGGCTCGGAGCAGTACTTC.

The chain combines TRBV6-5 with TRBJ1-2, with a possible D match to TRBD1 (5 bases). CDR1 and CDR2 (germline): MNHEY, SVGAGI. V gave up 0 bases and J gave up 6 bases, with 14 bases separating them. The CDR3 loop spans 15 amino acids. The CDR3 spells CASSYSIGKGNGYTF. The DNA for the CDR3 is TGTGCCAGCAGTTACTCGATTGGGAAGGGGAATGGCTACACCTTC.

This clonotype was detected a few times. This sequence joins TRBV29-1 and TRBJ2-5; D is tentatively TRBD1 or TRBD2 (5 bases each). CDR3 length: 14 amino acids. V gave up 6 bases and J gave up 5 bases, with 19 bases separating them. CDR1 SQVTM and CDR2 ANQGSEA come from the germline V gene. The CDR3 DNA reads as TGCAGCGTACAGAGGGGTATGGAATTGGAGACCCAGTACTTC. It translates to CSVQRGMELETQYF.

This sequence joins TRBV5-1 and TRBJ1-3; D perhaps matches TRBD1 (6 bases). Trimming cost V 4 bases and J 0 bases, with 8 bases left between them. The CDR3 is made up of 14 amino acids. Per the germline V gene, CDR1 is SGHRS and CDR2 is YFSETQ. As DNA, the CDR3 is TGCGCCAGCAGCGGAGGGGGCTCTGGAAACACCATATATTTT. Protein: CASSGGGSGNTIYF.

The chain links TRBV28 to TRBJ2-2; the match to TRBD1 covers 9 bases. With 3 bases clipped from V and 3 bases from J, the junction kept 5 bases outside the gene matches. Germline V gene sequence: CDR1 MDHEN, CDR2 SYDVKM. There are 16 residues in the CDR3. The CDR3: CASSLWDRVYTGELFF. In DNA, the CDR3 is TGTGCCAGCAGTTTGTGGGACAGGGTTTACACCGGGGAGCTGTTTTTT. The full variable domain, completed using reference TRBV28 and TRBJ2-2, is DVKVTQSSRYLVKRTGEKVFLECVQDMDHENMFWYRQDPGLGLRLIYFSYDVKMKEKGDIPEGYSVSREKKERFSLILESASTNQTSMYLCASSLWDRVYTGELFFGEGSRLTVL.

This clonotype was seen ten or more times. J is TRBJ2-1 and V is TRBV12-3 or TRBV12-4; D remains unclear. The CDR3 runs 12 residues. Trimming pared 6 bases from V and 8 bases from J, leaving 11 bases between. Here the CDR3 DNA reads TGTGCCAGCAGAAATCGGACCCATGAGCAGTTCTTC. This gives the protein CASRNRTHEQFF.

The chain is built from TRBV28 and TRBJ2-1, with TRBD2 matching over 12 bases. This CDR3 region has 16 residues. Germline assignment: CDR1 MDHEN and CDR2 SYDVKM. The V and J ends lost 5 bases and 4 bases, in that order; junction bases with no gene match: 6. CDR3 in amino acids: CASSLSGLAGYNEQFF. For the CDR3, the DNA is TGTGCCAGCAGTCTATCGGGACTAGCGGGTTACAATGAGCAGTTCTTC.

This clonotype was recorded at least ten times. V and J are TRBV29-1 and TRBJ2-3; D not resolved. This CDR3 contains 12 residues. Trimming shortened V by 3 bases and J by 0 bases, and 4 bases separated the two germline ends. Germline-derived CDR1 and CDR2 are SQVTM and ANQGSEA. CDR3 sequence (DNA): TGCAGCGTTGACACTAGCACAGATACGCAGTATTTT. It specifies CSVDTSTDTQYF.

This clonotype was observed a handful of times. The chain carries TRBV3-1 and TRBJ1-1; the D gene is possibly TRBD1 (5 bases). V lost 4 bases and J 4 bases, leaving 13 bases between the germline ends. CDR1 is LGHDT, CDR2 YNNKEL, per germline (reference sequence). There are 14 residues in the CDR3. The CDR3 region has the DNA TGTGCCAGCAGCCCTATTGGGGGTGGCACTGAAGCTTTCTTT. Encoded protein: CASSPIGGGTEAFF.

This clonotype was seen a few times. The rearrangement uses TRBV6-2 or TRBV6-3 and TRBJ2-5; 15 nucleotides align to TRBD2. This CDR3 has 15 residues. With 4 bases clipped from V and 6 bases from J, the junction kept 3 bases outside the gene matches. Germline loops: CDR1 MNHEY, CDR2 SVGEGT. The CDR3 loop reads CASSWTSGGAQTQYF. The CDR3, as DNA: TGTGCCAGCAGTTGGACTAGCGGGGGGGCCCAGACCCAGTACTTC.

This clonotype was detected only a few times. CDR3: CASSYSQGHYGYTF. For the CDR3, the DNA is TGTGCCAGCAGTTACTCACAGGGGCACTATGGCTACACCTTC. The genes are TRBV6-5 and TRBJ1-2; TRBD1 matches at 7 bases. The V segment lost 0 bases and the J segment 3 bases; nucleotides outside the gene matches: 1. The CDR3 is 14 residues long. Germline V CDR1 and CDR2: MNHEY, SVGAGI.

V usage is TRBV3-1 and J usage is TRBJ2-5; D is unclear. CDR3 size: 15 residues. Per the germline V gene, CDR1 is LGHDT and CDR2 is YNNKEL (reference sequence). V was pared by 1 base and J by 4 bases, with 13 bases between. The CDR3 reads CASSQGLWVTETQYF. Written as DNA, the CDR3 is TGTGCCAGCAGCCAAGGTTTGTGGGTGACAGAGACCCAGTACTTC.

This clonotype was counted a few times. V and J are TRBV27 and TRBJ2-7; 9 bases align to TRBD2. CDR3 length: 14 amino acids. CDR1 is MNHEY and CDR2 is SMNVEV in the germline V gene (reference sequence). V shed 4 bases, J shed 2 bases, and the junction held 3 bases outside the gene matches. CDR3 DNA: TGTGCCAGCAGTTGGGGCGGGAGGGCCTACGAGCAGTACTTC. Amino acids: CASSWGGRAYEQYF.

This clonotype was seen at least ten times. The chain uses TRBV7-9 and TRBJ1-2; possibly TRBD1 for D (5 bases). CDR1 and CDR2 (germline): SEHNR, FQNEAQ (reference sequence). Trimming cost V 11 bases and J 5 bases, with 24 bases left between them. CDR3 length: 15 amino acids. The CDR3 loop reads CAYQGSYFPHYGYTF. The CDR3 DNA sequence: TGTGCCTACCAGGGAAGTTATTTTCCCCATTATGGCTACACCTTC.

This clonotype was detected ten times or more. This chain connects TRBV11-2 to TRBJ2-1, with TRBD1 identical over 7 bases. The CDR3 spans 16 residues. V shed 1 base, J shed 6 bases, and the junction held 9 bases outside the gene matches. CDR1 SGHAT and CDR2 FQNNGV come from the germline V gene. CDR3 nucleotides: TGTGCCAGCAGCTTAGGTGGGTCAGGGGGACGCAATGAGCAGTTCTTC. Translated: CASSLGGSGGRNEQFF.

This clonotype came up many times. The chain carries TRBV5-1 and TRBJ2-4; 7 nucleotides match TRBD1. Per germline, CDR1 SGHRS and CDR2 YFSETQ. CDR3 length: 16 residues. The ends lost 3 bases at V and 0 bases at J; junction bases unmatched: 6. The CDR3 bases are TGCGCCAGCAGCTGGGGACAGACGCTAGCCAAAAACATTCAGTACTTC. Amino acids: CASSWGQTLAKNIQYF.

V usage is TRBV7-2 and J usage is TRBJ2-5; 9 positions agree with TRBD2. The CDR3 consists of 16 residues. V shed 5 bases, J shed 5 bases, and the junction held 12 bases outside the gene matches. The germline CDR1 and CDR2 sequences are SGHTA and FQGNSA. CDR3 sequence reads: CASSLLISGSWETQYF. In nucleotides, the CDR3 is TGTGCCAGCAGCCTACTCATTAGCGGGAGCTGGGAGACCCAGTACTTC. Filled out from reference TRBV7-2 and TRBJ2-5, the complete variable domain reads GAGVSQSPSNKVTEKGKDVELRCDPISGHTALYWYRQSLGQGLEFLIYFQGNSAPDKSGLPSDRFSAERTGGSVSTLTIQRTQQEDSAVYLCASSLLISGSWETQYFGPGTRLLVL.

This clonotype was seen many times. The chain uses TRBV12-3 or TRBV12-4 and TRBJ2-5; D may correspond to TRBD1 or TRBD2 (5 bases each). CDR3 length: 14 amino acids. The V end was cut by 5 bases, the J end by 0 bases, with 10 bases between. In DNA form, the CDR3 reads TGTGCCAGCAGTAAACAGGACTACCAAGAGACCCAGTACTTC. As protein: CASSKQDYQETQYF.

This clonotype was observed many times. The CDR3: CASGPGLAGPHEQFF. In DNA form, the CDR3 reads TGTGCCAGCGGCCCTGGGCTAGCGGGGCCCCATGAGCAGTTCTTC. The V call is TRBV7-8, the J call TRBJ2-1; 9 bases agree with TRBD2. Germline-derived CDR1 and CDR2 are SGHVS and FQNEAQ. Unmatched junction bases numbered 13, after V lost 8 bases and J lost 8 bases. The CDR3 has 15 amino acids.

In its sample, this clonotype was seen many times. The chain combines TRBV12-3 or TRBV12-4 with TRBJ1-1, with TRBD1 matching 11 bases. With V trimmed by 1 base and J by 3 bases, 4 bases remained unmatched. The CDR3 consists of 16 residues. CDR3 region: CASSLEDRGPDTEAFF. CDR3 sequence (DNA): TGTGCCAGCAGTTTAGAGGACAGGGGGCCGGACACTGAAGCTTTCTTT.

The gene calls are TRBV29-1 and TRBJ1-1; TRBD1 matches at 11 bases. In germline, CDR1 is SQVTM, CDR2 ANQGSEA. The CDR3 is made up of 13 amino acids. Germline trimming cut 8 bases from V and 4 bases from J; bases unmatched to any gene: 6. CDR3 nucleotide sequence: TGCAGCACTTGGGACAGGGGGAGCACTGAAGCTTTCTTT. Its protein is CSTWDRGSTEAFF.